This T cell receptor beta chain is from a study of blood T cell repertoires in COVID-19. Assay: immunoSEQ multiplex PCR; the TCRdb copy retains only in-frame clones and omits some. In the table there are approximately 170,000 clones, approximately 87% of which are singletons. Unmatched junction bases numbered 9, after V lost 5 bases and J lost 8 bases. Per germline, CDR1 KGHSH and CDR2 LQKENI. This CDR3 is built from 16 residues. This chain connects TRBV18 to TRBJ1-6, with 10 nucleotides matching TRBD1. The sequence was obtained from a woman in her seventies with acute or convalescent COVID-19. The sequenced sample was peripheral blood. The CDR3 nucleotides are TGTGCCAGCTCAATGTATACCGGGACAGGGGATTCACCCCTCCACTTT. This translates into CASSMYTGTGDSPLHF.